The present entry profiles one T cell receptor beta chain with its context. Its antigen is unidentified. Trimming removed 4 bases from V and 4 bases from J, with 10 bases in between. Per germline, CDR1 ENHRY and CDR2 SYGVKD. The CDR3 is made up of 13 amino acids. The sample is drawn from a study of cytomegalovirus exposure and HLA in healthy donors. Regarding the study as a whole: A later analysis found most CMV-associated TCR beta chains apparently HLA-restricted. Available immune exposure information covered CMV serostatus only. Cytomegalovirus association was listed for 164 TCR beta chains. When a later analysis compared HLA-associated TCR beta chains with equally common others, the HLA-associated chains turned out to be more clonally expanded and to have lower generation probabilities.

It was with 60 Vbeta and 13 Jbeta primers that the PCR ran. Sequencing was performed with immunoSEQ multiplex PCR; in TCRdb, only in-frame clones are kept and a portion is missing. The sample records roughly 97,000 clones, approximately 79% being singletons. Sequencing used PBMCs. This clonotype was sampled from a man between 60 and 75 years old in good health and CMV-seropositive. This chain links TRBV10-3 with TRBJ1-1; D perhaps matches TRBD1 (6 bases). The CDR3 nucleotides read TGTGCCATCAGTGTACAGGGATTCACTGAAGCTTTCTTT. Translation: CAISVQGFTEAFF.